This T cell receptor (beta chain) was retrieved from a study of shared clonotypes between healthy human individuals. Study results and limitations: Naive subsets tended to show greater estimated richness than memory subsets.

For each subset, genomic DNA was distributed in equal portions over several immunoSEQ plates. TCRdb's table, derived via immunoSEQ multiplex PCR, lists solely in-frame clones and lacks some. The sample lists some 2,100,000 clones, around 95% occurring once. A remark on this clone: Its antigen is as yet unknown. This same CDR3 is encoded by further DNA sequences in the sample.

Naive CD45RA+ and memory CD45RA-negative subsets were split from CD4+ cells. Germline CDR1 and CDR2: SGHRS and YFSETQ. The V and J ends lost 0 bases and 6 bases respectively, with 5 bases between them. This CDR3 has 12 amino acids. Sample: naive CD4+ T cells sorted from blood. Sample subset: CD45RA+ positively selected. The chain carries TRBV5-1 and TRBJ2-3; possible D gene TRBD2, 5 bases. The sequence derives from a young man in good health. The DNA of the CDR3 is TGCGCCAGCAGCTTGGGAGGGGATACGCAGTATTTT. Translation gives CASSLGGDTQYF.